The clone carrying this T cell receptor beta chain showed up just a few times. TCRdb recomputed calls from the RT-PCR reads with MiXCR, one row per CDR3 protein. The sample lists about a million distinct CDR3 sequences; approximately 19% were seen once. This sample is part of a study of patients and donors after allogeneic stem cell transplantation. The CDR3 runs 13 residues. V lost 6 bases, J lost 3 bases, and 11 bases lay in between. The sample taken for sequencing was blood, either unsorted or a sorted T cell fraction (not recorded which). V is TRBV12-3 or TRBV12-4 and J is TRBJ1-2; tentative D call: TRBD1 (5 bases). The receptor was isolated from a human donor who was either an allogeneic HSCT recipient or a stem cell or donor lymphocyte infusion donor (not recorded which). It is not recorded whose cells these are; they may come from a transplant donor. The CDR3, as DNA: TGTGCCAGCAGACCGAGGGGACACTATGGCTACACCTTC. This codes for CASRPRGHYGYTF.